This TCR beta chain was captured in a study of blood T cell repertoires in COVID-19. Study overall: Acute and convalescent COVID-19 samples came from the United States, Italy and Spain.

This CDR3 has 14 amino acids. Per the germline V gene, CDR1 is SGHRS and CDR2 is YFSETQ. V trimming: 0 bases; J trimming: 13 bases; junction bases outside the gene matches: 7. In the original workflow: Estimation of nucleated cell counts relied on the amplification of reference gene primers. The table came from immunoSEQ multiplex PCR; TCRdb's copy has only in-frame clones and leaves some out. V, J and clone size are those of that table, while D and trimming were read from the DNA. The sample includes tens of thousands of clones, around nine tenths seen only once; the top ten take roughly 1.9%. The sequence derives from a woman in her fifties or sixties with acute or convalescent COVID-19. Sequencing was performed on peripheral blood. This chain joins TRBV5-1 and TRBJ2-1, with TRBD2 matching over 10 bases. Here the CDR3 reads CASSLAETSGVQFF. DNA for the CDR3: TGCGCCAGCAGCTTGGCCGAAACTAGCGGGGTACAGTTCTTC. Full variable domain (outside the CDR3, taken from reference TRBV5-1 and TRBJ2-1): KAGVTQTPRYLIKTRGQQVTLSCSPISGHRSVSWYQQTPGQGLQFLFEYFSETQRNKGNFPGRFSGRQFSNSRSEMNVSTLELGDSALYLCASSLAETSGVQFFGPGTRLTVL.